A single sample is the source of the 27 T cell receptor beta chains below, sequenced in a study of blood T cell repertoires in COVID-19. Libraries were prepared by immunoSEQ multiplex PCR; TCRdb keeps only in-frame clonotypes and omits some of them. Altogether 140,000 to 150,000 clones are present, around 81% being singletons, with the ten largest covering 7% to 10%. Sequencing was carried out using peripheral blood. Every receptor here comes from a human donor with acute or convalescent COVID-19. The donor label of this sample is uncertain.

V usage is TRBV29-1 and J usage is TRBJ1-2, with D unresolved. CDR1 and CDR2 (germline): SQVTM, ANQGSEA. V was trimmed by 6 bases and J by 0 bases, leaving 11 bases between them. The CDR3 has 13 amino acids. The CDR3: CSVATGANYGYTF. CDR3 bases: TGCAGCGTCGCGACTGGAGCTAACTATGGCTACACCTTC. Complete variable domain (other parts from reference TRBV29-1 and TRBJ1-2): SAVISQKPSRDICQRGTSLTIQCQVDSQVTMMFWYRQQPGQSLTLIATANQGSEATYESGFVIDKFPISRPNLTFSTLTVSNMSPEDSSIYLCSVATGANYGYTFGSGTRLTVV.

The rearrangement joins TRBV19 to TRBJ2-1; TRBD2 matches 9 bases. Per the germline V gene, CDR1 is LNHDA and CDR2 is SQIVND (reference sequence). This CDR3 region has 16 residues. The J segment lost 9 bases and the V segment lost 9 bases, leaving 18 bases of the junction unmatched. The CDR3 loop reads CASKPRGGDFTGEQFF. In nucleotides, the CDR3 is TGTGCCAGCAAGCCCCGCGGGGGGGATTTCACCGGTGAGCAGTTCTTC. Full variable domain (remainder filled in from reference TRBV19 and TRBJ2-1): DGGITQSPKYLFRKEGQNVTLSCEQNLNHDAMYWYRQDPGQGLRLIYYSQIVNDFQKGDIAEGYSVSREKKESFPLTVTSAQKNPTAFYLCASKPRGGDFTGEQFFGPGTRLTVL.

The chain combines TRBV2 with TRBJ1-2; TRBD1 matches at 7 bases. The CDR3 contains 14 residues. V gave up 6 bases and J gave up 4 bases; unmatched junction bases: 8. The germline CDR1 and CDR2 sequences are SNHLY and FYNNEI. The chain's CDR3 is CASRDLQGFYGYTF. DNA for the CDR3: TGTGCCAGCAGAGACCTACAGGGGTTCTATGGCTACACCTTC.

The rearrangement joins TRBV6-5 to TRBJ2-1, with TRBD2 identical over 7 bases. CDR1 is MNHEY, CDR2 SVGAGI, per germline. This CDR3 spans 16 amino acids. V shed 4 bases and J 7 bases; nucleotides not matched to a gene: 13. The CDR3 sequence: CASSWFYGGTSNEQFF. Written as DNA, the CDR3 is TGTGCCAGCAGTTGGTTCTACGGGGGGACCTCGAATGAGCAGTTCTTC.

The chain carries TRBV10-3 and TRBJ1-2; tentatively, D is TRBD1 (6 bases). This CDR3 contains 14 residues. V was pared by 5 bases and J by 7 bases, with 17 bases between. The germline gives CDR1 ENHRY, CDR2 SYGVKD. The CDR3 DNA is TGTGCCATCAGTACCCAACAGGGCGGAGGTGGCTACACCTTC. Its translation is CAISTQQGGGGYTF.

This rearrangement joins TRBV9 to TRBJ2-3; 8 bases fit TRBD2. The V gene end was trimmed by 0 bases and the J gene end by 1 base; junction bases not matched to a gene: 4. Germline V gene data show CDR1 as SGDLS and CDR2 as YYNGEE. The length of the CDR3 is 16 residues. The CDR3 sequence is CASSVEGRGGTDTQYF. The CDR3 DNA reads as TGTGCCAGCAGCGTAGAGGGGCGGGGGGGCACAGATACGCAGTATTTT.

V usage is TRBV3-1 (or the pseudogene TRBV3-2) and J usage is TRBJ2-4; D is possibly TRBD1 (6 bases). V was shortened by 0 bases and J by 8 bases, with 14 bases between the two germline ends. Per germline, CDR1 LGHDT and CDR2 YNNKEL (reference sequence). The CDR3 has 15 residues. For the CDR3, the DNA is TGTGCCAGCAGCCAAGAAGACCAGGGGTTTCACATTCAGTACTTC. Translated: CASSQEDQGFHIQYF.

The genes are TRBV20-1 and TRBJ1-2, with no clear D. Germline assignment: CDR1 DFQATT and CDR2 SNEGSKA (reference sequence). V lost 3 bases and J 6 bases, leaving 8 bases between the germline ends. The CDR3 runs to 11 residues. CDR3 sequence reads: CSARSQDGYTF. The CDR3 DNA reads TGCAGTGCTAGGAGCCAGGATGGCTACACCTTC.

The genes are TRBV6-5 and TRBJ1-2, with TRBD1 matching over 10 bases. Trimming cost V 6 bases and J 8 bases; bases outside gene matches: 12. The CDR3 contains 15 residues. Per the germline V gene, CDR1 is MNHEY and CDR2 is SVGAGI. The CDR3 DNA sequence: TGTGCCAGCAGGGCCCCGGGACAGGGGATTGGGGGCTACACCTTC. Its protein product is CASRAPGQGIGGYTF.

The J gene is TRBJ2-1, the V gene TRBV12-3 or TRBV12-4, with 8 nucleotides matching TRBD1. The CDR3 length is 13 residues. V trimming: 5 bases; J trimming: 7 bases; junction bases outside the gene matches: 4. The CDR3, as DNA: TGTGCCAGCAGTCTCGACAGGGGTAATGAGCAGTTCTTC. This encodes CASSLDRGNEQFF.

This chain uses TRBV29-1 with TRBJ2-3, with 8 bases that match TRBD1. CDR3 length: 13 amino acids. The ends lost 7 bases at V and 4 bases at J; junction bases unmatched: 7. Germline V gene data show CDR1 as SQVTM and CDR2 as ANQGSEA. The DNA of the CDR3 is TGCAGCGCGCCACAGGGGGTTCCAGATACGCAGTATTTT. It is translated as CSAPQGVPDTQYF.

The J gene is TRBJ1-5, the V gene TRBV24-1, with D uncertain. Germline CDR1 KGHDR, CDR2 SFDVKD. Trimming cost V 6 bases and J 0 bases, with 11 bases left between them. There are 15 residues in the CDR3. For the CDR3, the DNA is TGTGCCACCAGTAATGGAAGACATAGCAATCAGCCCCAGCATTTT. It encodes CATSNGRHSNQPQHF.

CDR3 amino acids: CASSAPGVYQPQHF. The DNA of the CDR3 is TGTGCCAGCAGCGCCCCCGGGGTATATCAGCCCCAGCATTTT. The V gene is TRBV9, the J gene TRBJ1-5; D is unclear. Germline V gene lookup returns CDR1 SGDLS and CDR2 YYNGEE. The CDR3 spans 14 residues. With 3 bases removed from V and 5 bases from J, the gap between germline ends came to 12 bases.

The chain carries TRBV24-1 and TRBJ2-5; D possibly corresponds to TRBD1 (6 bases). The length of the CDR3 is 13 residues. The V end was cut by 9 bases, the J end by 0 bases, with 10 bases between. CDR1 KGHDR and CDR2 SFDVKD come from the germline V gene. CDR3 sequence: CATQGHNQETQYF. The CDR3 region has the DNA TGTGCCACCCAGGGGCACAACCAAGAGACCCAGTACTTC.

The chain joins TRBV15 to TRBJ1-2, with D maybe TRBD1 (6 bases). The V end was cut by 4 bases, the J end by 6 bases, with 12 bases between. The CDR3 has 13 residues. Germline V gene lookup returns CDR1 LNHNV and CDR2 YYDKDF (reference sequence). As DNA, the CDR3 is TGTGCCACCAGCATTACAGGGTCGGATGGCTACACCTTC. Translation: CATSITGSDGYTF.

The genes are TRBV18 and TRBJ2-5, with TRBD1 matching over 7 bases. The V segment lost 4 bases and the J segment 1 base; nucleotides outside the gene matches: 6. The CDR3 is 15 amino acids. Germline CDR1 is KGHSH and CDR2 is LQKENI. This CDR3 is CASSLQTGSQETQYF. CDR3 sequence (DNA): TGTGCCAGCTCACTACAGACAGGGTCCCAAGAGACCCAGTACTTC.

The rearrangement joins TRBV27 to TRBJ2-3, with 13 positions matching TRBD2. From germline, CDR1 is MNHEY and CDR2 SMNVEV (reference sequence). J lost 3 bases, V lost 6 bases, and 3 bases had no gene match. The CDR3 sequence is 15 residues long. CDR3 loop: CASSRLAGGTDTQYF. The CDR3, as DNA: TGTGCCAGCAGCAGACTAGCGGGGGGAACAGATACGCAGTATTTT.

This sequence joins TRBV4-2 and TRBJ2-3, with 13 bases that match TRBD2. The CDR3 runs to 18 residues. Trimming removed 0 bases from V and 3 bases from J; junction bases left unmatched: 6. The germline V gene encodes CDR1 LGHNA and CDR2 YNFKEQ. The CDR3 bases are TGTGCCAGCAGCCAAGATAGGACTAGCGGGAGCCGGACAGATACGCAGTATTTT. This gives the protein CASSQDRTSGSRTDTQYF.

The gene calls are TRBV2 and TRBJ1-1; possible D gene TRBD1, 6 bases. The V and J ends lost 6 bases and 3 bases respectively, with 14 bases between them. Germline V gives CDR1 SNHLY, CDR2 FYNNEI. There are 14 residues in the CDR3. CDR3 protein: CASSVGGADTEAFF. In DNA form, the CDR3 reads TGTGCCAGCAGCGTTGGGGGGGCGGACACTGAAGCTTTCTTT.

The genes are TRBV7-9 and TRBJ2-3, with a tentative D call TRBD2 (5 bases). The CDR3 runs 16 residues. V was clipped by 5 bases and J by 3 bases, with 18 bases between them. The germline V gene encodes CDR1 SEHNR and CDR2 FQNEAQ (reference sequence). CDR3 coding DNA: TGTGCCAGCAGCCCTAGAGGGCCTGTGAGGACAGATACGCAGTATTTT. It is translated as CASSPRGPVRTDTQYF. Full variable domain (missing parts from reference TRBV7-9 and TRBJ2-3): DTGVSQNPRHKITKRGQNVTFRCDPISEHNRLYWYRQTLGQGPEFLTYFQNEAQLEKSRLLSDRFSAERPKGSFSTLEIQRTEQGDSAMYLCASSPRGPVRTDTQYFGPGTRLTVL.

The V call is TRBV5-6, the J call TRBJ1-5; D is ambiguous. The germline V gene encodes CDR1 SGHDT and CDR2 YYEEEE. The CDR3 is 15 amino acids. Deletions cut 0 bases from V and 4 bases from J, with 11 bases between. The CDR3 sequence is CASSLGPIGNQPQHF. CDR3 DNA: TGTGCCAGCAGCTTGGGCCCCATCGGGAATCAGCCCCAGCATTTT.

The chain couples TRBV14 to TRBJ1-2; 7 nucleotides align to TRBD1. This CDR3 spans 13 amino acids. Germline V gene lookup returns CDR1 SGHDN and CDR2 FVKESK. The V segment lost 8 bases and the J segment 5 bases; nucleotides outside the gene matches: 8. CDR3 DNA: TGTGCCAGCCGAAGGACAGGCGAATATGGCTACACCTTC. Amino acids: CASRRTGEYGYTF.

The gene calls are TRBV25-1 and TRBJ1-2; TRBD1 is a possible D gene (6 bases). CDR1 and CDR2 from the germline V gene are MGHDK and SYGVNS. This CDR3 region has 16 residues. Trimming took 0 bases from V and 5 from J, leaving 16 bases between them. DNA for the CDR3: TGTGCCAGCAGTGAATATAGACAGGAAAACCCATATGGCTACACCTTC. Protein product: CASSEYRQENPYGYTF.

CDR3 nucleotide sequence: TGTGCCAGCTCACCTCCCGGGACTAGCGGGGTTCAGTTCTTC. Its protein is CASSPPGTSGVQFF. The chain recombines TRBV18 with TRBJ2-1; 13 bases agree with TRBD2. The CDR3 runs to 14 residues. J lost 13 bases, V lost 3 bases, and 6 bases had no gene match. Germline V gene lookup returns CDR1 KGHSH and CDR2 LQKENI.

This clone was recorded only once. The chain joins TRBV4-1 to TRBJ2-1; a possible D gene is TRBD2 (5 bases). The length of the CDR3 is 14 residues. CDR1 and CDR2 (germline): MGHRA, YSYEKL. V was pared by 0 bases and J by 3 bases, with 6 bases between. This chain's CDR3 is CASSQEGSYNEQFF. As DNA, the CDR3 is TGCGCCAGCAGCCAAGAGGGGAGCTACAATGAGCAGTTCTTC.

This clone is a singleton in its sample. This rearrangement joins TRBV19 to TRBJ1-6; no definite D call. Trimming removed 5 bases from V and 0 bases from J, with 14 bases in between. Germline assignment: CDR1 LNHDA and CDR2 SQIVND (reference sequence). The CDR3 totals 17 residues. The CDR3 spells CASSVVGVRSYNSPLHF. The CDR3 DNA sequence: TGTGCCAGTAGTGTCGTTGGAGTCCGCTCCTATAATTCACCCCTCCACTTT.

CDR3 sequence (DNA): TGTGCCAGCAGTGAAAACAGGGGCAACTATGGCTACACCTTC. Amino acid sequence: CASSENRGNYGYTF. This chain joins TRBV2 and TRBJ1-2; TRBD1 agrees at 7 bases. Germline CDR1 and CDR2: SNHLY and FYNNEI. CDR3 length: 14 amino acids. With V trimmed by 2 bases and J by 2 bases, 2 bases remained unmatched.